Sequencing of this TCR beta chain was carried out in a study of T cell clones after liver transplantation. Study context: A pre-transplant mixed lymphocyte reaction with TCRbeta sequencing defined graft-donor-reactive clones followed in post-transplant blood. Whole-study results and caveats: In two subjects, few donor cells limited the measurable donor-reactive repertoire.

Clones were read by immunoSEQ multiplex PCR, and TCRdb kept only the in-frame ones, dropping some. The table has around 43,000 clones, approximately 86% seen once. Between the trimmed V and J ends, which lost 0 bases and 4 bases, there was a span of 12 bases. This CDR3 is built from 15 residues. Germline-derived CDR1 and CDR2 are LGHNA and YSLEER. Concerning this clone itself: Its antigen remains unknown.

The V call is TRBV4-3, the J call TRBJ1-2; a possible D gene is TRBD1 (5 bases). This receptor was taken from a human patient who received a liver transplant. These T cells may partly come from the graft donor. The source was CD4+ T cells from blood, collected 24 months after liver transplant. This chain's CDR3 is CASSQERGSLYGYTF. The CDR3 coding sequence is TGCGCCAGCAGCCAAGAGAGGGGATCTCTCTATGGCTACACCTTC.